Presented here are 24 T cell receptor beta chains from one specimen sequenced in a study of blood T cell repertoires in COVID-19 (TCRdb year 2020). The library was produced with the immunoSEQ multiplex PCR assay. TCRdb limited this immuneACCESS table to in-frame rearrangements with V and J called. A share of clones is missing; checked studies link under half to unresolved V genes, and the rest is unexplained. This sample gives some 230,000 clones in total; about 86% of them show up just once. 3% of the sample belongs to the ten largest clones. The sequenced sample was peripheral blood. All receptors come from a woman in her 30s who had recovered from COVID-19.

This clone has a single count. J is TRBJ2-1 and V is TRBV13, with TRBD2 identical over 8 bases. V was pared by 4 bases and J by 5 bases, with 7 bases of the junction left unmatched. The CDR3 spans 15 residues. Germline lookup yields CDR1 PRHDT and CDR2 FYEKMQ (reference sequence). The CDR3 coding sequence is TGTGCCAGCAGCTGGACCGGGACTAGTAACAATGAGCAGTTCTTC. It yields the protein CASSWTGTSNNEQFF.

This clone was seen a handful of times. The chain has TRBV6-5 and TRBJ2-3, with 9 bases fitting TRBD1. The trim removed 3 bases at V and 4 bases at J, leaving 8 bases unmatched. The V gene's germline CDR1 is MNHEY and CDR2 SVGAGI. This CDR3 has 16 amino acids. CDR3 in amino acids: CASSYGTGGGPDTQYF. CDR3 nucleotides: TGTGCCAGCAGTTATGGCACAGGGGGCGGACCAGATACGCAGTATTTT.

This clone is a singleton in its sample. The chain combines TRBV5-1 with TRBJ2-7, with D unresolved. The CDR3 totals 11 residues. The germline CDR1 and CDR2 sequences are SGHRS and YFSETQ. V lost 3 bases to trimming and J lost 4 bases, with 5 bases between them. This CDR3 reads CASSSEYEQYF. The CDR3 nucleotides are TGCGCCAGCAGCTCCGAGTACGAGCAGTACTTC.

Concerning this clone itself: Other nucleotide sequences from this sample produce the same CDR3. V gene TRBV5-1 combines with J gene TRBJ2-7; 12 bases map to TRBD2. Germline CDR1 SGHRS, CDR2 YFSETQ. V shed 3 bases and J 3 bases; nucleotides not matched to a gene: 1. This CDR3 contains 14 residues. The CDR3 region is CASSSTSGSYEQYF. The CDR3, as DNA: TGCGCCAGCAGCTCGACTAGCGGGAGCTACGAGCAGTACTTC.

This clone was observed a few times. The chain uses TRBV28 and TRBJ2-1; D possibly corresponds to TRBD2 (5 bases). Germline values: CDR1 MDHEN, CDR2 SYDVKM. CDR3 size: 12 residues. V was trimmed by 7 bases and J by 7 bases, leaving 11 bases between them. The CDR3 bases are TGTGCCAGCACGCGTTGGGAGAATGAGCAGTTCTTC. Amino acid sequence: CASTRWENEQFF.

V is TRBV3-1 (or the pseudogene TRBV3-2) and J is TRBJ1-1; 7 nucleotides match TRBD1. The CDR3 runs 17 residues. CDR1 LGHDT and CDR2 YNNKEL come from the germline V gene (reference sequence). V lost 3 bases and J lost 1; bases outside the gene matches: 11. CDR3 sequence reads: CASSHLENRGANTEAFF. CDR3 DNA sequence: TGTGCCAGCAGCCACTTAGAAAACAGGGGAGCGAACACTGAAGCTTTCTTT.

The V and J genes are TRBV24-1 and TRBJ2-5; 8 bases agree with TRBD1. V dropped 3 bases and J dropped 5; count of bases not matched to a gene: 4. In germline, CDR1 is KGHDR, CDR2 SFDVKD. The CDR3 has 14 residues. The CDR3 loop reads CATSDPDRGETQYF. The CDR3 region has the DNA TGTGCCACCAGTGATCCAGACAGGGGCGAGACCCAGTACTTC.

The chain combines TRBV7-9 with TRBJ1-2, with 7 bases matching TRBD1. The junction had 8 bases not matched to a gene; V was cut back by 4 bases and J by 3 bases. Per germline, CDR1 SEHNR and CDR2 FQNEAQ (reference sequence). CDR3 length equals 15 residues. The CDR3 DNA is TGTGCCAGCAGCTCCCATACAGGGGAATACTATGGCTACACCTTC. Translated: CASSSHTGEYYGYTF. The full variable domain, with the rest looked up from reference TRBV7-9 and TRBJ1-2, is DTGVSQNPRHKITKRGQNVTFRCDPISEHNRLYWYRQTLGQGPEFLTYFQNEAQLEKSRLLSDRFSAERPKGSFSTLEIQRTEQGDSAMYLCASSSHTGEYYGYTFGSGTRLTVV.

The CDR3 DNA follows: TGCGCCAGCAGTCAATCCGGACAGGCTCCACATAATGAAAAACTGTTTTTT. This encodes CASSQSGQAPHNEKLFF. The J gene is TRBJ1-4, the V gene TRBV23-1; TRBD1 aligns across 7 bases. TRBV23-1 is placed among ORFs of uncertain function. After removal of 0 bases from V and 4 bases from J, the junction contained 8 bases not matched to a gene. The CDR3 is 17 residues long.

V and J are TRBV29-1 and TRBJ2-7, with TRBD1 matching 10 bases. The V gene's germline CDR1 is SQVTM and CDR2 ANQGSEA. V gave up 7 bases and J gave up 1 base; unmatched junction bases: 4. The CDR3 sequence is 13 residues long. The CDR3 bases are TGCAGCGGTGGGACAGGGGCGTCCTACGAGCAGTACTTC. Translation gives CSGGTGASYEQYF.

Here the CDR3 DNA reads TGTGCCAGCAGTTACGGTAGATTTCAGGATTCACCCCTCCACTTT. Encoded protein: CASSYGRFQDSPLHF. The chain couples TRBV6-5 to TRBJ1-6; no reliable D call. CDR1 is MNHEY and CDR2 is SVGAGI in the germline V gene. The CDR3 loop spans 15 amino acids. V lost 2 bases and J lost 8, with 13 bases in between.

The V and J genes are TRBV28 and TRBJ2-7, with D perhaps TRBD2 (6 bases). From germline, CDR1 is MDHEN and CDR2 SYDVKM. The CDR3 totals 16 residues. V was shortened by 1 base and J by 0 bases, with 13 bases between the two germline ends. Here the CDR3 reads CASSLSFRGSSYEQYF. CDR3 sequence (DNA): TGTGCCAGCAGTTTATCGTTTCGGGGGAGCTCCTACGAGCAGTACTTC. Combining the CDR3 with reference TRBV28 and TRBJ2-7 gives the whole variable domain DVKVTQSSRYLVKRTGEKVFLECVQDMDHENMFWYRQDPGLGLRLIYFSYDVKMKEKGDIPEGYSVSREKKERFSLILESASTNQTSMYLCASSLSFRGSSYEQYFGPGTRLTVT.

The gene calls are TRBV6-5 and TRBJ2-2, with a possible D match to TRBD2 (5 bases). CDR1 and CDR2 from the germline V gene are MNHEY and SVGAGI. This CDR3 is 15 amino acids long. V was clipped by 3 bases and J by 3 bases, with 11 bases between them. The CDR3 is CASSYPDYDTGELFF. CDR3 in DNA: TGTGCCAGCAGTTATCCTGACTATGACACCGGGGAGCTGTTTTTT.

The chain combines TRBV18 with TRBJ2-5; tentative D call: TRBD1 (6 bases). The CDR3 sequence is 14 residues long. Germline-derived CDR1 and CDR2 are KGHSH and LQKENI. V lost 0 bases and J lost 1, with 6 bases in between. CDR3 in amino acids: CASSPPGAQETQYF. The CDR3 DNA follows: TGTGCCAGCTCACCACCGGGGGCCCAAGAGACCCAGTACTTC. Filled out from reference TRBV18 and TRBJ2-5, the complete variable domain reads NAGVMQNPRHLVRRRGQEARLRCSPMKGHSHVYWYRQLPEEGLKFMVYLQKENIIDESGMPKERFSAEFPKEGPSILRIQQVVRGDSAAYFCASSPPGAQETQYFGPGTRLLVL.

The chain has TRBV5-4 and TRBJ2-2; D might be TRBD1 (5 bases). The V end was cut by 4 bases, the J end by 1 base, with 8 bases between. Germline V lookup: CDR1 SGHNT, CDR2 YYREEE (reference sequence). The CDR3 has 14 amino acids. This CDR3 is CASSLQGNTGELFF. The CDR3 nucleotides read TGTGCCAGCAGCCTCCAGGGGAACACCGGGGAGCTGTTTTTT.

The gene calls are TRBV28 and TRBJ1-6; the D is unclear. Germline CDR1 is MDHEN and CDR2 is SYDVKM. This CDR3 comprises 12 residues. V dropped 3 bases and J dropped 13 bases, with 10 bases sitting between them. The CDR3 DNA sequence: TGTGCCAGCAGTTTTCCTTCGGTCCCCCTCCACTTT. This sequence encodes CASSFPSVPLHF.

The gene calls are TRBV27 and TRBJ2-5; 8 nucleotides agree with TRBD1. Trimming removed 3 bases from V and 7 bases from J; junction bases left unmatched: 10. Germline V gene data show CDR1 as MNHEY and CDR2 as SMNVEV (reference sequence). The CDR3 extends over 15 amino acids. CDR3 DNA sequence: TGTGCCAGCAGTTTCCTCACAGGGGGTATTGGGACCCAGTACTTC. It is translated as CASSFLTGGIGTQYF.

The chain uses TRBV7-3 and TRBJ2-3; a weak D match, TRBD2 (6 bases). Trimming pared 5 bases from V and 2 bases from J, leaving 17 bases between. Germline V CDR1 and CDR2: SGHTA, FQGTGA. The length of the CDR3 is 16 residues. The CDR3 loop reads CASSPGRGGDTDTQYF. In nucleotides, the CDR3 is TGTGCCAGCAGCCCGGGGCGCGGAGGGGACACAGATACGCAGTATTTT.

The rearrangement links TRBV27 to TRBJ2-7; perhaps TRBD2 as D (6 bases). V was shortened by 8 bases and J by 3 bases, with 20 bases between the two germline ends. The CDR3 has 15 amino acids. Germline V CDR1 and CDR2: MNHEY, SMNVEV (reference sequence). This CDR3 is CASSPLRAGFYEQYF. CDR3 bases: TGTGCCAGCTCCCCTCTCCGGGCGGGGTTCTACGAGCAGTACTTC.

This clone occurred a few times. CDR3 bases: TGTGCCAGCAGCGCCGGGACTAGCGGGAGAGTAACAGATACGCAGTATTTT. Encoded protein: CASSAGTSGRVTDTQYF. The chain joins TRBV5-4 to TRBJ2-3, with 14 bases matching TRBD2. V lost 4 bases to trimming and J lost 3 bases; unmatched junction nucleotides: 7. This CDR3 region has 17 residues. CDR1 SGHNT and CDR2 YYREEE come from the germline V gene (reference sequence).

This clone occurred a few times. The chain is built from TRBV7-8 and TRBJ2-7; no clear D gene. From germline, CDR1 is SGHVS and CDR2 FQNEAQ. V was pared by 5 bases and J by 1 base, with 9 bases between. The CDR3 runs 13 residues. This chain's CDR3 is CASSTRGSYEQYF. The DNA of the CDR3 is TGTGCCAGCAGCACCAGAGGATCCTACGAGCAGTACTTC.

Details on this clone: This same CDR3 is encoded by further DNA sequences in the sample. The gene calls are TRBV28 and TRBJ1-5, with 9 bases matching TRBD1. V trimming: 5 bases; J trimming: 0 bases; junction bases outside the gene matches: 5. This CDR3 is built from 16 residues. Germline V gene data show CDR1 as MDHEN and CDR2 as SYDVKM. This CDR3 reads CASSPTGGYSNQPQHF. CDR3 nucleotide sequence: TGTGCCAGCAGTCCGACAGGGGGATATAGCAATCAGCCCCAGCATTTT.

V and J are TRBV6-6 and TRBJ1-2, with 7 bases identical to TRBD1. Germline values: CDR1 MNHNY, CDR2 SVGAGI (reference sequence). The junction had 5 bases not matched to a gene; V was cut back by 0 bases and J by 4 bases. The length of the CDR3 is 15 residues. The CDR3 sequence is CASSYSGTGAYGYTF. For the CDR3, the DNA is TGTGCCAGCAGTTACTCTGGAACAGGGGCCTATGGCTACACCTTC.

V is TRBV18 and J is TRBJ1-6; 7 bases match TRBD1. The V gene end was trimmed by 1 base and the J gene end by 8 bases; junction bases not matched to a gene: 5. There are 15 residues in the CDR3. Germline V gene data show CDR1 as KGHSH and CDR2 as LQKENI. The CDR3 region has the DNA TGTGCCAGCTCACCACAGGGGGCTGGGGATTCACCCCTCCACTTT. Amino acids: CASSPQGAGDSPLHF. Supplemented by reference TRBV18 and TRBJ1-6, the full variable domain reads NAGVMQNPRHLVRRRGQEARLRCSPMKGHSHVYWYRQLPEEGLKFMVYLQKENIIDESGMPKERFSAEFPKEGPSILRIQQVVRGDSAAYFCASSPQGAGDSPLHFGNGTRLTVT.